The 25 T cell receptor beta chains presented below share a single source sample, sequenced in a study of blood T cell repertoires in COVID-19. TCRdb keeps only in-frame clones here, not all; method: immunoSEQ multiplex PCR. The sample lists hundreds of thousands of clones; roughly 89% were seen once. Sequenced: peripheral blood. Every receptor here comes from a man in his 60s who had recovered from COVID-19.

J is TRBJ2-3 and V is TRBV18; 12 bases agree with TRBD2. The J segment lost 6 bases and the V segment lost 1 base, leaving 8 bases of the junction unmatched. This CDR3 is built from 17 residues. Germline V lookup: CDR1 KGHSH, CDR2 LQKENI. The DNA of the CDR3 is TGTGCCAGCTCACCACTGAAGACTAGCGGGAGTAGGGATACGCAGTATTTT. This gives the protein CASSPLKTSGSRDTQYF.

This clone was detected once. The CDR3 DNA is TGTGCCAGCAGCTTGGCTGGACAGGGGTGGGTCTACACCTTC. Its protein product is CASSLAGQGWVYTF. The V and J genes are TRBV5-4 and TRBJ1-2; 9 nucleotides match TRBD1. CDR3 length: 14 amino acids. The J segment lost 10 bases and the V segment lost 0 bases, leaving 7 bases of the junction unmatched. The germline gives CDR1 SGHNT, CDR2 YYREEE (reference sequence).

This rearrangement joins TRBV18 to TRBJ2-1; 7 positions match TRBD1. Germline assignment: CDR1 KGHSH and CDR2 LQKENI. The V and J ends lost 9 bases and 2 bases, in that order; junction bases with no gene match: 10. This CDR3 spans 15 amino acids. CDR3 residues: CASHEGGATYNEQFF. The CDR3 nucleotides read TGTGCCAGTCACGAAGGGGGCGCAACCTACAATGAGCAGTTCTTC.

The chain combines TRBV15 with TRBJ2-7; D possibly corresponds to TRBD2 (5 bases). Trimming took 4 bases from V and 4 from J, leaving 20 bases between them. The CDR3 has 16 amino acids. Germline lookup yields CDR1 LNHNV and CDR2 YYDKDF (reference sequence). The CDR3: CATSKRTGRYFYEQYF. CDR3 sequence (DNA): TGTGCCACCAGCAAACGGACGGGGAGATACTTTTACGAGCAGTACTTC.

The chain employs TRBV5-1 and TRBJ2-5; TRBD2 might be the D (5 bases). CDR3 size: 14 residues. The V gene's germline CDR1 is SGHRS and CDR2 YFSETQ. Deletions cut 4 bases from V and 2 bases from J, with 12 bases between. This CDR3 is CASSPGLLQETQYF. The CDR3, as DNA: TGCGCCAGCAGCCCAGGACTGCTACAAGAGACCCAGTACTTC.

This clone has only one observation. The V gene is TRBV2, the J gene TRBJ2-2; 14 bases align to TRBD2. V shed 6 bases and J 5 bases; nucleotides not matched to a gene: 14. Looked up from germline, CDR1 is SNHLY and CDR2 is FYNNEI. CDR3 length: 19 amino acids. The DNA of the CDR3 is TGTGCCAGCAGGAAACCGGGACTAGCGGGAGTATTTGAAACCGGGGAGCTGTTTTTT. This gives the protein CASRKPGLAGVFETGELFF.

The chain employs TRBV15 and TRBJ1-2, with 7 bases lining up with TRBD1. In germline, CDR1 is LNHNV, CDR2 YYDKDF (reference sequence). This CDR3 spans 14 amino acids. Trimming took 5 bases from V and 4 from J; bases not matched to a gene: 7. CDR3 sequence: CATSYGTVFYGYTF. The CDR3 nucleotides read TGTGCCACCAGCTATGGGACAGTCTTCTATGGCTACACCTTC. Together with reference TRBV15 and TRBJ1-2, the CDR3 gives the full variable domain: DAMVIQNPRYQVTQFGKPVTLSCSQTLNHNVMYWYQQKSSQAPKLLFHYYDKDFNNEADTPDNFQSRRPNTSFCFLDIRSPGLGDTAMYLCATSYGTVFYGYTFGSGTRLTVV.

The chain uses TRBV29-1 and TRBJ2-6; tentative D call: TRBD1 (6 bases). The CDR3 consists of 16 residues. The germline V gene encodes CDR1 SQVTM and CDR2 ANQGSEA. V lost 7 bases and J 0 bases, leaving 16 bases between the germline ends. The CDR3, as DNA: TGCAGCGCTATAAACAGGGCTAGCTCTGGGGCCAACGTCCTGACTTTC. It specifies CSAINRASSGANVLTF.

This rearrangement joins TRBV15 to TRBJ2-3, with 9 nucleotides matching TRBD2. With V trimmed by 3 bases and J by 5 bases, 3 bases remained unmatched. CDR1 and CDR2 from the germline V gene are LNHNV and YYDKDF (reference sequence). The CDR3 has 14 residues. The CDR3, as DNA: TGTGCCACCAGCAGGGGACTAGCAGGAGATACGCAGTATTTT. It codes for CATSRGLAGDTQYF.

This rearrangement joins TRBV12-3 or TRBV12-4 to TRBJ2-4; 7 bases match TRBD1. Germline trimming cut 1 base from V and 10 bases from J; bases unmatched to any gene: 1. The CDR3 is 12 amino acids. Here the CDR3 DNA reads TGTGCCAGCAGTTTAGAGGGACAGATTCAGTACTTC. Amino acids: CASSLEGQIQYF.

V usage is TRBV24-1 and J usage is TRBJ2-1, with 12 positions matching TRBD2. Trimming at V came to 6 bases and at J to 4 bases, leaving 3 bases not matched to a gene. The CDR3 extends over 15 amino acids. Germline V gene sequence: CDR1 KGHDR, CDR2 SFDVKD. The CDR3 DNA follows: TGTGCCACCAGTTCTAGCGGGGGGGTATACAATGAGCAGTTCTTC. Translating it yields CATSSSGGVYNEQFF.

The chain carries TRBV6-2 or TRBV6-3 and TRBJ2-3; TRBD1 agrees at 10 bases. The CDR3 has 16 residues. Germline V gene lookup returns CDR1 MNHEY and CDR2 SVGEGT. Trimming removed 7 bases from V and 1 base from J; junction bases left unmatched: 8. This CDR3 is CASTPLGTGGTDTQYF. The DNA of the CDR3 is TGTGCCAGCACCCCTCTAGGGACAGGGGGCACAGATACGCAGTATTTT.

The CDR3 bases are TGTGCCAGCTCACCGACAGGGAATAGCAATCAGCCCCAGCATTTT. This translates into CASSPTGNSNQPQHF. The chain uses TRBV18 and TRBJ1-5, with 7 bases identical to TRBD1. The ends lost 3 bases at V and 0 bases at J; junction bases unmatched: 2. This CDR3 comprises 15 residues. Germline values: CDR1 KGHSH, CDR2 LQKENI.

V and J are TRBV30 and TRBJ1-6; 8 nucleotides agree with TRBD1. V trimming: 4 bases; J trimming: 10 bases; junction bases outside the gene matches: 9. Germline loops: CDR1 GTSNPN, CDR2 SVGIG (reference sequence). The CDR3 has 14 residues. This CDR3 reads CAWTPGGVRSPLHF. CDR3 DNA: TGTGCCTGGACTCCAGGGGGCGTTCGGTCACCCCTCCACTTT.

The chain recombines TRBV6-1 with TRBJ1-6, with unresolved D. Trimming left V 1 base short and J 4 bases short, with 8 bases between. Per the germline V gene, CDR1 is MNHNS and CDR2 is SASEGT. This CDR3 comprises 15 residues. The CDR3 is CASSEVGGYNSPLHF. CDR3 bases: TGTGCCAGCAGTGAAGTAGGAGGATATAATTCACCCCTCCACTTT.

This clone has only a few counts. The junction departs from the called germline gene at one end, perhaps through a read error. The chain carries TRBV7-7 and TRBJ1-3; tentatively, D is TRBD1 (5 bases). The CDR3 is 13 amino acids. The germline gives CDR1 SSHAT, CDR2 FNYEAQ (reference sequence). CDR3 sequence reads: CASSLDRGNTIYF. CDR3 sequence (DNA): TGTGCTAGCAGCTTAGACAGAGGAAACACCATATATTTT.

The rearrangement uses TRBV5-1 and TRBJ1-5, with 9 bases identical to TRBD1. Per germline, CDR1 SGHRS and CDR2 YFSETQ. V was clipped by 0 bases and J by 2 bases; unmatched bases: 6. The CDR3 runs to 17 residues. The CDR3 bases are TGCGCCAGCAGCTTGGGGACAGGGGAGGTAGGCAATCAGCCCCAGCATTTT. Its translation is CASSLGTGEVGNQPQHF.

The genes are TRBV12-3 or TRBV12-4 and TRBJ1-1; D is uncertain. V lost 5 bases to trimming and J lost 1 base, with 8 bases between them. CDR3 length: 13 amino acids. The CDR3 DNA is TGTGCCAGCAGTGGGTCGGGGAACACTGAAGCTTTCTTT. Translated, it gives CASSGSGNTEAFF.

The chain couples TRBV9 to TRBJ2-1, with 10 bases that match TRBD2. The V gene's germline CDR1 is SGDLS and CDR2 YYNGEE. The CDR3 is 18 amino acids. V lost 0 bases to trimming and J lost 5 bases; unmatched junction nucleotides: 11. The CDR3 loop reads CASSVGGRTSGLHNEQFF. The DNA for the CDR3 is TGTGCCAGCAGCGTAGGGGGTCGGACTAGCGGTTTACACAATGAGCAGTTCTTC.

This clone was observed once. V is TRBV25-1 and J is TRBJ2-5, with D possibly matching TRBD1 (6 bases). CDR3 length: 14 residues. Germline loops: CDR1 MGHDK, CDR2 SYGVNS. The germline V and J ends were trimmed by 4 bases and 4 bases, with 13 bases remaining between them. The CDR3 nucleotides read TGTGCCAGCAGTGTACAGGGAAGGGGAGAGACCCAGTACTTC. It yields the protein CASSVQGRGETQYF.

The chain uses TRBV10-3 and TRBJ2-7; D gene ambiguous. Germline V gene data show CDR1 as ENHRY and CDR2 as SYGVKD. The V and J ends lost 0 bases and 0 bases respectively, with 15 bases between them. The CDR3 consists of 17 residues. As DNA, the CDR3 is TGTGCCATCAGTGAGTCGAGGTCAGTCGTTAGCTCCTACGAGCAGTACTTC. Its protein is CAISESRSVVSSYEQYF.

The chain combines TRBV30 with TRBJ1-6; D might be TRBD1 (6 bases). The germline V gene has CDR1 GTSNPN and CDR2 SVGIG (reference sequence). Trimming took 3 bases from V and 14 from J, leaving 17 bases between them. CDR3 length: 13 residues. As DNA, the CDR3 is TGTGCCTGGAGCCAGGACAGAATGGCAGCCCTCCACTTT. Translation gives CAWSQDRMAALHF.

The CDR3 loop reads CASSEDRPGKTQYF. CDR3 nucleotides: TGTGCCAGCAGTGAAGATCGTCCGGGGAAGACCCAGTACTTC. The chain uses TRBV2 and TRBJ2-5; a possible D gene is TRBD2 (5 bases). Trimming cost V 1 base and J 6 bases, with 12 bases left between them. The CDR3 extends over 14 amino acids. Germline CDR1 is SNHLY and CDR2 is FYNNEI.

The chain employs TRBV6-7 and TRBJ1-5; TRBD1 matches 7 bases. TRBV6-7 counts as an open reading frame of uncertain function. The CDR3 runs to 17 residues. V lost 1 base to trimming and J lost 0 bases; unmatched junction nucleotides: 6. The CDR3 DNA follows: TGTGCCAGCAGTTACTTCGAGGGGGCGGATAGCAATCAGCCCCAGCATTTT. Translation: CASSYFEGADSNQPQHF.

The chain couples TRBV5-1 to TRBJ2-7; TRBD2 matches 9 bases. Looked up from germline, CDR1 is SGHRS and CDR2 is YFSETQ. Germline trimming cut 0 bases from V and 1 base from J; bases unmatched to any gene: 8. This CDR3 has 17 amino acids. CDR3 coding DNA: TGCGCCAGCAGCTTGGCCGAGAGACTAGCGGTTTCCTACGAGCAGTACTTC. Translating gives CASSLAERLAVSYEQYF. Based on the CDR3 plus reference TRBV5-1 and TRBJ2-7, the full variable domain is KAGVTQTPRYLIKTRGQQVTLSCSPISGHRSVSWYQQTPGQGLQFLFEYFSETQRNKGNFPGRFSGRQFSNSRSEMNVSTLELGDSALYLCASSLAERLAVSYEQYFGPGTRLTVT.